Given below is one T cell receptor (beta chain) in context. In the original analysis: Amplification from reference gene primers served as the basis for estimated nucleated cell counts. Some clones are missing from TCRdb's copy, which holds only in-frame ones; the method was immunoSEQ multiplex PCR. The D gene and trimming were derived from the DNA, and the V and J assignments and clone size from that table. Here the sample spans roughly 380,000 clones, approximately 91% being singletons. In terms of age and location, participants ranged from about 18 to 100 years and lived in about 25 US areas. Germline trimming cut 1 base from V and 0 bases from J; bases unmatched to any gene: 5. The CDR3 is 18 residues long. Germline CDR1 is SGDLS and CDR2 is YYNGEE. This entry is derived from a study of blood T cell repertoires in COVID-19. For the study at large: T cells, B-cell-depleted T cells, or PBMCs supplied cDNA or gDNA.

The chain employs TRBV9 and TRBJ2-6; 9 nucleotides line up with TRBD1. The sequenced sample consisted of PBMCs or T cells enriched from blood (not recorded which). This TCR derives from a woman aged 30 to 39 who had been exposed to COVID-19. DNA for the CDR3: TGTGCCAGCAGCGTATCGGGGACAGGGTCCTCTGGGGCCAACGTCCTGACTTTC. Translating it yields CASSVSGTGSSGANVLTF.